This T cell receptor (beta chain) was recovered during a study of OX40 agonist ivuxolimab in advanced cancers. There are 14 residues in the CDR3. CDR1 and CDR2 (germline): SGHVS, FNYEAQ. V was pared by 1 base and J by 3 bases, with 9 bases between. Produced via immunoSEQ multiplex PCR; TCRdb's table is partial and in-frame only. The repertoire holds tens of thousands of clones, with more than 75% as singletons. The receptor's source is an adult with an advanced solid tumor such as melanoma, head and neck, liver or kidney cancer. Sequencing used CD4+ or CD8+ T cells sorted from blood, obtained in a trial of the OX40 agonist ivuxolimab. The rearrangement joins TRBV7-6 to TRBJ1-2; no definite D call. The CDR3 bases are TGTGCCAGCAGCTTAGACCAGAAAGACTATGGCTACACCTTC. The encoded protein is CASSLDQKDYGYTF. The whole variable domain, filled in from reference TRBV7-6 and TRBJ1-2, reads GAGVSQSPRYKVTKRGQDVALRCDPISGHVSLYWYRQALGQGPEFLTYFNYEAQQDKSGLPNDRFSAERPEGSISTLTIQRTEQRDSAMYRCASSLDQKDYGYTFGSGTRLTVV.